Below are 7 T cell receptor beta chains sequenced from a single sample in a study of early T cells in non-severe SARS-CoV-2 infection. MiXCR was run by TCRdb on the 5' RACE reads, yielding one entry per CDR3 protein. The sample lists about 29,000 distinct CDR3 sequences, over 3.5% occurring once. Specimen: whole blood. These receptors all stem from an adult who was a healthcare worker with PCR-confirmed SARS-CoV-2 infection or an uninfected control (not recorded which).

This clonotype has just a few counts. The chain joins TRBV4-1 to TRBJ2-2; D remains ambiguous. This CDR3 spans 16 amino acids. Trimming removed 0 bases from V and 1 base from J, with 9 bases in between. The germline V gene has CDR1 MGHRA and CDR2 YSYEKL. Here the CDR3 reads CASSQESAGNTGELFF. The CDR3 nucleotides read TGCGCCAGCAGCCAAGAATCGGCAGGGAACACCGGGGAGCTGTTTTTT.

This clonotype was detected many times. This sequence joins TRBV27 and TRBJ1-2; D might be TRBD1 (6 bases). This CDR3 has 14 amino acids. Trimming shortened V by 6 bases and J by 4 bases, and 15 bases separated the two germline ends. CDR1 and CDR2 from the germline V gene are MNHEY and SMNVEV (reference sequence). The CDR3 DNA follows: TGTGCCAGCAGACCGGGGGGCGTTGGCTATGGCTACACCTTC. Translating it yields CASRPGGVGYGYTF.

Here the CDR3 DNA reads TGCGCCAGCAGTGCCACTTCTGGAAACACCATATATTTT. Protein: CASSATSGNTIYF. This chain joins TRBV10-1 and TRBJ1-3; D remains unclear. Germline V gene data show CDR1 as WNHNN and CDR2 as SYGVQD (reference sequence). V lost 4 bases and J 1 base, leaving 5 bases between the germline ends. The CDR3 loop spans 13 amino acids.

This clonotype appeared many times. The V gene is TRBV11-2, the J gene TRBJ2-5; unclear D gene. The CDR3 runs 11 residues. CDR1 and CDR2 (germline): SGHAT, FQNNGV. V was trimmed by 3 bases and J by 3 bases, leaving 2 bases between them. CDR3 amino acids: CASSFKETQYF. CDR3 sequence (DNA): TGTGCCAGCAGCTTTAAAGAGACCCAGTACTTC.

This clonotype was counted many times. J is TRBJ2-1 and V is TRBV3-1; D is uncertain. The CDR3 sequence is 15 residues long. V was pared by 0 bases and J by 2 bases, with 8 bases between. Germline CDR1 is LGHDT and CDR2 is YNNKEL (reference sequence). CDR3 protein: CASSQEGKAYNEQFF. CDR3 coding DNA: TGTGCCAGCAGCCAAGAGGGGAAGGCCTACAATGAGCAGTTCTTC.

There are many counts of this clonotype. The chain couples TRBV5-1 to TRBJ2-2, with D uncertain. CDR1 and CDR2 (germline): SGHRS, YFSETQ. The CDR3 runs to 15 residues. The V end was cut by 1 base, the J end by 4 bases, with 11 bases between. This CDR3 reads CASSLLTYSTGELFF. Written as DNA, the CDR3 is TGCGCCAGCAGCTTGTTGACGTACTCCACCGGGGAGCTGTTTTTT.

This chain uses TRBV7-3 with TRBJ2-3, with 8 bases identical to TRBD1. This CDR3 contains 16 residues. The germline V gene has CDR1 SGHTA and CDR2 FQGTGA. Losses at the gene ends were 3 bases for V and 5 bases for J; bases not matched to a gene: 10. CDR3 region: CASSFLPRGRGDTQYF. The CDR3 nucleotides read TGTGCCAGCAGCTTTCTCCCCAGGGGGCGGGGAGATACGCAGTATTTT.